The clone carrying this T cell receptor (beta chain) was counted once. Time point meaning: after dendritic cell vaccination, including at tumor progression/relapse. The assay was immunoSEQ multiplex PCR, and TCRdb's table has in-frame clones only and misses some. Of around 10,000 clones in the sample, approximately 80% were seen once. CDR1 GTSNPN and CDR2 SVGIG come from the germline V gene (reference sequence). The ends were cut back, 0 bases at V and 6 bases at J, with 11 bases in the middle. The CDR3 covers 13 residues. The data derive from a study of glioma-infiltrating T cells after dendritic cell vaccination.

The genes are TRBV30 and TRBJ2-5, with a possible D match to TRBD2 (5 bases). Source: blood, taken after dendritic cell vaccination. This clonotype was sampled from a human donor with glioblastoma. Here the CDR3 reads CAWSVTGIQTQYF. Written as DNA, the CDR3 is TGTGCCTGGAGTGTTACGGGAATCCAGACCCAGTACTTC.